This T cell receptor beta chain was observed in a study of T cell responses to AZD1222 COVID-19 vaccine. The length of the CDR3 is 14 residues. Germline V gene sequence: CDR1 GTSNPN, CDR2 SVGIG (reference sequence). The V and J ends lost 2 bases and 1 base respectively, with 11 bases between them. Only in-frame clones appear in the TCRdb table, and some are missing; sequencing was by immunoSEQ multiplex PCR. The table includes roughly 66,000 clones, roughly 84% detected once. This clonotype was obtained from an adult in good health. This sequence joins TRBV30 and TRBJ1-1; D unclear. Sequencing used peripheral blood, obtained on day 0 of AZD1222 vaccination. The CDR3 sequence: CAWSLTLKNTEAFF. CDR3 bases: TGTGCCTGGAGTCTTACGTTGAAGAACACTGAAGCTTTCTTT.